The present TCR beta chain was sequenced within a study of blood T cells in healthy people across ages. Study-wide findings and caveats: Diversity figures based on one million T cells were deemed too low. Across the age range, TCR beta diversity per million T cells fell in a roughly linear way. Donor CMV status, an unknown factor, possibly confounded changes in expanded clonotypes.

Deletions cut 6 bases from V and 0 bases from J, with 17 bases between. Germline V gene sequence: CDR1 MNHEY, CDR2 SVGAGI. The CDR3 has 17 amino acids. For the second PCR, which ran for 7 to 11 cycles, a sample-barcoded 5' primer and a J-beta primer mix were used. TCRdb itself ran the 5' RACE reads through MiXCR, one entry per CDR3 protein. The sample comprises some 730,000 distinct CDR3 sequences, 22% of which are singletons, and approximately 20% rests with the top ten. This clonotype came up many times. The antigen remains undetermined. The gene calls are TRBV6-5 and TRBJ1-4, with a tentative D call TRBD1 (6 bases). The source of this sequence is a man between 70 and 80 years old in good health. Sequenced: blood. The CDR3 region is CASSPRQDLATNEKLFF. CDR3 DNA: TGTGCCAGCAGCCCTCGACAGGACCTTGCAACTAATGAAAAACTGTTTTTT.